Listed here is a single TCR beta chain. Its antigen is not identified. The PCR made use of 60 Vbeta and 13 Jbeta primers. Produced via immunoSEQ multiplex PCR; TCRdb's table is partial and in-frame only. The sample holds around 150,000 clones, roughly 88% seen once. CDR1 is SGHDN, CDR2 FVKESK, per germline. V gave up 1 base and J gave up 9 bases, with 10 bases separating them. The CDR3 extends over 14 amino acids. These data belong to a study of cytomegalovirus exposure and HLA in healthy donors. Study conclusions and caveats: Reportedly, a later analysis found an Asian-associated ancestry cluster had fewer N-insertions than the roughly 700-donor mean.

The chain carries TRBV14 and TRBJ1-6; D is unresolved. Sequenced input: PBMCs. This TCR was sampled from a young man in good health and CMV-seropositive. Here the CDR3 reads CASSQGWEFSPLHF. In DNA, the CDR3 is TGTGCCAGCAGCCAAGGATGGGAGTTTTCACCCCTCCACTTT.